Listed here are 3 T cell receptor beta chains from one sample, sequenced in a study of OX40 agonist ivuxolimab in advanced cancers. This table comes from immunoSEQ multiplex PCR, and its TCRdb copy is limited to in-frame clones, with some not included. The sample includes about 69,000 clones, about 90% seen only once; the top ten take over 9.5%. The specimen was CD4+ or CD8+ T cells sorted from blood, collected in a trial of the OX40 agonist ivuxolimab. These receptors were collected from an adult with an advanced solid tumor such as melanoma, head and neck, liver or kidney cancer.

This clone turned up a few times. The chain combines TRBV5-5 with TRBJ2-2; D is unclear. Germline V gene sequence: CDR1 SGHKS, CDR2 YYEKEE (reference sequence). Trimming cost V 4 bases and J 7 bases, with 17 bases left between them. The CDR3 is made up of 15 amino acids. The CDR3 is CASSRLVGIGGELFF. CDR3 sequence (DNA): TGTGCCAGCAGCCGTCTAGTGGGGATCGGCGGGGAGCTGTTTTTT. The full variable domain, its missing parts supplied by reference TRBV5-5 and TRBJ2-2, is DAGVTQSPTHLIKTRGQQVTLRCSPISGHKSVSWYQQVLGQGPQFIFQYYEKEERGRGNFPDRFSARQFPNYSSELNVNALLLGDSALYLCASSRLVGIGGELFFGEGSRLTVL.

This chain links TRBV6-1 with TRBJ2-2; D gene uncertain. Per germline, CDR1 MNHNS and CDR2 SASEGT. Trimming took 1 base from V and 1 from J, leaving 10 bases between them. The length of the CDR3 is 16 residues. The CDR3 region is CASSEERTQNTGELFF. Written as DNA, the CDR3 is TGTGCCAGCAGTGAAGAAAGGACCCAGAACACCGGGGAGCTGTTTTTT.

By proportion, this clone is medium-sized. In DNA, the CDR3 is TGTGCCAGCAGTGACCGAGGGGCCGCTAGTTCGAATACGCAGTATTTT. It specifies CASSDRGAASSNTQYF. This sequence joins TRBV6-1 and TRBJ2-3; D is perhaps TRBD1 or TRBD2 (5 bases each). The V end was cut by 3 bases, the J end by 7 bases, with 20 bases between. CDR3 length: 16 amino acids. Germline CDR1 and CDR2: MNHNS and SASEGT.